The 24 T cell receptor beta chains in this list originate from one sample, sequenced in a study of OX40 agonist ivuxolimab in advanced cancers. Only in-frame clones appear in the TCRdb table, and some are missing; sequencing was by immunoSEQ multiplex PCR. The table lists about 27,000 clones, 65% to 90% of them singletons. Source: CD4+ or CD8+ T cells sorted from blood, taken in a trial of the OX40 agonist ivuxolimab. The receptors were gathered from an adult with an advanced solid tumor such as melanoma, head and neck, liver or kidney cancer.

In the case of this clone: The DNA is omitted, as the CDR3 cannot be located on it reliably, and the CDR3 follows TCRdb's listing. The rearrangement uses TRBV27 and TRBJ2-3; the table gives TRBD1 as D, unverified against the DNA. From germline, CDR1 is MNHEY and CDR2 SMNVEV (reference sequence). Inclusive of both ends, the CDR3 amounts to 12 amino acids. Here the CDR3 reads CASSFGPGNAYF.

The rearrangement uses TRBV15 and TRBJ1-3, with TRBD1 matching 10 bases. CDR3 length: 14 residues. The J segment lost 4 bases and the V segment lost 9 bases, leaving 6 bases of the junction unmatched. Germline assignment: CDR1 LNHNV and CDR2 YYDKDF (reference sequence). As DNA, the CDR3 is TGTGCCACGAGACAGGGGGCAGTAGGAAACACCATATATTTT. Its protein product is CATRQGAVGNTIYF.

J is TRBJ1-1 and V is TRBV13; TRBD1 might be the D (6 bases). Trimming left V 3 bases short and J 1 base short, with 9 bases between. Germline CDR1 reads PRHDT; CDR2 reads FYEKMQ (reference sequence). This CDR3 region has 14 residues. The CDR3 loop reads CASSFLGGNTEAFF. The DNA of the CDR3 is TGTGCCAGCAGCTTTTTAGGGGGGAACACTGAAGCTTTCTTT.

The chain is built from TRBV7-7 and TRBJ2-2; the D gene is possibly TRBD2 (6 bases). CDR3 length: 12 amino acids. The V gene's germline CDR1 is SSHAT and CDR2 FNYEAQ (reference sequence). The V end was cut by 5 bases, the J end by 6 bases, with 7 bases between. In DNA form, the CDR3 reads TGTGCCAGCAGCCCGGGGGCCGGGGAGCTGTTTTTT. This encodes CASSPGAGELFF.

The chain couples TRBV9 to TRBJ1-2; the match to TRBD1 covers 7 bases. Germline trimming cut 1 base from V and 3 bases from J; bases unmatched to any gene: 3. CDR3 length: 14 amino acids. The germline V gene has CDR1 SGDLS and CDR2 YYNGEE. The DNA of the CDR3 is TGTGCCAGCAGCGTAACAGGGGATTACTATGGCTACACCTTC. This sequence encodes CASSVTGDYYGYTF. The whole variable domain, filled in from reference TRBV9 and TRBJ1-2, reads DSGVTQTPKHLITATGQRVTLRCSPRSGDLSVYWYQQSLDQGLQFLIQYYNGEERAKGNILERFSAQQFPDLHSELNLSSLELGDSALYFCASSVTGDYYGYTFGSGTRLTVV.

Written as DNA, the CDR3 is TGTGCCACTCGACATTCCTATAATTCACCCCTCCACTTT. It yields the protein CATRHSYNSPLHF. The rearrangement joins TRBV7-3 to TRBJ1-6; D unresolved. The V end was cut by 10 bases, the J end by 1 base, with 8 bases between. The CDR3 is 13 residues long. Germline loops: CDR1 SGHTA, CDR2 FQGTGA.

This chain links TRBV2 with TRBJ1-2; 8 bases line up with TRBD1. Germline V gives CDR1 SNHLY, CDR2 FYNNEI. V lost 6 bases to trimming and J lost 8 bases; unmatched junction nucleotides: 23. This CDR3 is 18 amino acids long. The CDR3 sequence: CASRPRTGITRGIDGYTF. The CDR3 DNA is TGTGCCAGCAGACCTCGGACAGGGATCACGCGGGGGATCGACGGCTACACCTTC.

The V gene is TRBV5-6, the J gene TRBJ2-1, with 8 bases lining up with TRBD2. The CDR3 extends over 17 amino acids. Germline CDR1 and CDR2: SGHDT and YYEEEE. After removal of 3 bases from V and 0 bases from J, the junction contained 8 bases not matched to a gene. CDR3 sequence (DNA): TGTGCCAGCAGCTCTGAGCTGCGGGGGGCCTCCTACAATGAGCAGTTCTTC. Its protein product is CASSSELRGASYNEQFF. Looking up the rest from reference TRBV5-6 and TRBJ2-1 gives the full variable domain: DAGVTQSPTHLIKTRGQQVTLRCSPKSGHDTVSWYQQALGQGPQFIFQYYEEEERQRGNFPDRFSGHQFPNYSSELNVNALLLGDSALYLCASSSELRGASYNEQFFGPGTRLTVL.

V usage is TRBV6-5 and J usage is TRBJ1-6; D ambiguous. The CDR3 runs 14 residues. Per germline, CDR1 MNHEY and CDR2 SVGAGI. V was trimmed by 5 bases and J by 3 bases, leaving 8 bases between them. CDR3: CASSPQYYNSPLHF. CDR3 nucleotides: TGTGCCAGCAGTCCACAGTACTATAATTCACCCCTCCACTTT.

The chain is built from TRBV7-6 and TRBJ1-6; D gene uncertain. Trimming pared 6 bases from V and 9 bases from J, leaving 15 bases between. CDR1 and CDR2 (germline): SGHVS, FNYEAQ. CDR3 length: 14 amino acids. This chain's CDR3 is CASRGRTAGSPLHF. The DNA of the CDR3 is TGTGCCAGCAGGGGCCGGACCGCCGGTTCACCCCTCCACTTT.

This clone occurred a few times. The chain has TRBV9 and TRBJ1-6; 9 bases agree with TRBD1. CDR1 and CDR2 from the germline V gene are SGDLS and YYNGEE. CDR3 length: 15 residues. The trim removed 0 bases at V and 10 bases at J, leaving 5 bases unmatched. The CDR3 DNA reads TGTGCCAGCAGCGTAGGGACAGGGGCCCCCTCACCCCTCCACTTT. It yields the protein CASSVGTGAPSPLHF.

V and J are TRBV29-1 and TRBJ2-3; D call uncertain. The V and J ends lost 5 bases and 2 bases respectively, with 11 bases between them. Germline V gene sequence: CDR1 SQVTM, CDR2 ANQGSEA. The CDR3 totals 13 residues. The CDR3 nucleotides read TGCAGCGTTTCGAAGGCGGCCACAGATACGCAGTATTTT. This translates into CSVSKAATDTQYF.

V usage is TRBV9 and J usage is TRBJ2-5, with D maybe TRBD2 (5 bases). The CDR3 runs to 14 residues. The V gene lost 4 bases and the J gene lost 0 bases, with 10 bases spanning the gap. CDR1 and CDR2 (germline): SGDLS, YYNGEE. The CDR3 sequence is CASSTRGYQETQYF. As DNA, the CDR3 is TGTGCCAGCAGCACCCGAGGGTACCAAGAGACCCAGTACTTC.

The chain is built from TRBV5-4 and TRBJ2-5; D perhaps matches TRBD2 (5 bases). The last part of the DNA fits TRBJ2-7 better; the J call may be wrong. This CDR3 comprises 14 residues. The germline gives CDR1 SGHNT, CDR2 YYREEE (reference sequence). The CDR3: CASSLGGPGYEQYF. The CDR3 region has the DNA TGTGCCAGCAGCTTGGGCGGGCCCGGGTACGAGCAGTACTTC.

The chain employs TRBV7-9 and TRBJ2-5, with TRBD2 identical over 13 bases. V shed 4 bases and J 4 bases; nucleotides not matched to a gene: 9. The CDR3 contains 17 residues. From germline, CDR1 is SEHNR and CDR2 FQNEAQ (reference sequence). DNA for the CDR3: TGTGCCAGCAGCTCGGGACTAGCGGGATATGAACGAGAGACCCAGTACTTC. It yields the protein CASSSGLAGYERETQYF.

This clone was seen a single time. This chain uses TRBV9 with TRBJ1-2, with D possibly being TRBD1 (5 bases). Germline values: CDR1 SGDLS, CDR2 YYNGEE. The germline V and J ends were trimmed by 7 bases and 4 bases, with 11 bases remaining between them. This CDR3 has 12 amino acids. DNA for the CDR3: TGTGCCAGCGGGGGGAGCTCCTATGGCTACACCTTC. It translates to CASGGSSYGYTF.

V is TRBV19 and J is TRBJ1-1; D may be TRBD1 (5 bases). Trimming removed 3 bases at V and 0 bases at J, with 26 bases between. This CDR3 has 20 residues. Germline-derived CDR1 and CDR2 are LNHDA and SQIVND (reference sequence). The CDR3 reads CASSIWLVFLSNRMNTEAFF. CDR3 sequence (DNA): TGTGCCAGTAGTATTTGGTTAGTATTTTTGAGTAACAGGATGAACACTGAAGCTTTCTTT.

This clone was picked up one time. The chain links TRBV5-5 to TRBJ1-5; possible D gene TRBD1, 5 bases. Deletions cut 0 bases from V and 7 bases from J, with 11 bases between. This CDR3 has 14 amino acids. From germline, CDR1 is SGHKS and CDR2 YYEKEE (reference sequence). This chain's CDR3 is CASSLVGVGQPQHF. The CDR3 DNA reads TGTGCCAGCAGCTTGGTAGGGGTTGGGCAGCCCCAGCATTTT.

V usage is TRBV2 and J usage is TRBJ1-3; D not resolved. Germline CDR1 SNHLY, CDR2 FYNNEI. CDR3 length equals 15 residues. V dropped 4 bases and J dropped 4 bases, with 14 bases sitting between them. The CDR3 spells CASSVVGQLGNTIYF. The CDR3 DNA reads TGTGCCAGCAGTGTTGTCGGGCAGTTGGGAAACACCATATATTTT.

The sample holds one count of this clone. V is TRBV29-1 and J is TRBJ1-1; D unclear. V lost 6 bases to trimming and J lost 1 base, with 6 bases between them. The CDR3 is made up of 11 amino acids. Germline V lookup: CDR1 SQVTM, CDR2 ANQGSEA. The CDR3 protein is CSVDTNTEAFF. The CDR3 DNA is TGCAGCGTGGATACGAACACTGAAGCTTTCTTT.

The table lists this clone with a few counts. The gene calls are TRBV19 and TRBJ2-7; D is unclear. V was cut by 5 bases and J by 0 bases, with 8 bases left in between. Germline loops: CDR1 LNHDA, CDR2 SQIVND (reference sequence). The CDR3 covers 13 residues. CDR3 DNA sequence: TGTGCCAGTAGTCCCCTTTCCTCCTACGAGCAGTACTTC. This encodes CASSPLSSYEQYF.

The DNA for the CDR3 is TGCGCCAGCAGCTTGCCAGGGGTCGACTATGGCTACACCTTC. Amino acid sequence: CASSLPGVDYGYTF. The J gene is TRBJ1-2, the V gene TRBV5-1; a weak D match, TRBD1 (6 bases). The CDR3 totals 14 residues. V was pared by 1 base and J by 3 bases, with 10 bases between. CDR1 SGHRS and CDR2 YFSETQ come from the germline V gene.

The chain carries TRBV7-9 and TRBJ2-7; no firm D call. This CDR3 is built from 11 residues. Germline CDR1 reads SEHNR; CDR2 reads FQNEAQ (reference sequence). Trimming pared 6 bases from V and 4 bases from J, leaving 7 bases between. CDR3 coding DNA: TGTGCCAGCAGGGACGGGTACGAGCAGTACTTC. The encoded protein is CASRDGYEQYF.

The CDR3 loop reads CASSFPAGTVSMSGYTF. The CDR3 DNA reads as TGTGCCAGCAGCTTCCCCGCCGGGACAGTGTCTATGAGCGGCTACACCTTC. The gene calls are TRBV5-6 and TRBJ1-2; 7 bases agree with TRBD1. Per germline, CDR1 SGHDT and CDR2 YYEEEE. V shed 2 bases and J 8 bases; nucleotides not matched to a gene: 18. The CDR3 length is 17 residues.